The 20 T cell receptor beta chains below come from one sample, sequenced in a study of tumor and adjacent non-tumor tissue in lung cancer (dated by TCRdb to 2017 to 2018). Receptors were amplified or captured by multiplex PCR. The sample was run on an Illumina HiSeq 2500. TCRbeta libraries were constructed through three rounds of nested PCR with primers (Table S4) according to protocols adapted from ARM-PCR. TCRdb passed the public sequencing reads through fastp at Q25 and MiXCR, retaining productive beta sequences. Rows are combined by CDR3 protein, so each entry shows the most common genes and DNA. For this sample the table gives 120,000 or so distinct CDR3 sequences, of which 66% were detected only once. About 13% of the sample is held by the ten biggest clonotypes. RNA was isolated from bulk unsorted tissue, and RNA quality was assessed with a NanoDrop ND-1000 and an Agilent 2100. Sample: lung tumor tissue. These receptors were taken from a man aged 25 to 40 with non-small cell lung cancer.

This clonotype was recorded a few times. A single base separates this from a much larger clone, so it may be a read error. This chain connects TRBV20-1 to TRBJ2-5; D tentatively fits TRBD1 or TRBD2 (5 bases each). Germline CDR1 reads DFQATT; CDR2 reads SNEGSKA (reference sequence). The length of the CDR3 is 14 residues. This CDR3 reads CSTRTDSPTETQYF. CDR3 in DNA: TGCAGTACTAGGACCGACAGCCCCACAGAGACCCAGTACTTC.

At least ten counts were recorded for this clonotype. The CDR3 sequence is CASRDRGRDYGYTF. CDR3 coding DNA: TGTGCCAGCAGGGACAGGGGGCGGGACTATGGCTACACCTTC. The rearrangement links TRBV12-3 or TRBV12-4 to TRBJ1-2, with 11 bases lining up with TRBD1. The CDR3 has 14 amino acids. With V trimmed by 6 bases and J by 3 bases, 3 bases remained unmatched.

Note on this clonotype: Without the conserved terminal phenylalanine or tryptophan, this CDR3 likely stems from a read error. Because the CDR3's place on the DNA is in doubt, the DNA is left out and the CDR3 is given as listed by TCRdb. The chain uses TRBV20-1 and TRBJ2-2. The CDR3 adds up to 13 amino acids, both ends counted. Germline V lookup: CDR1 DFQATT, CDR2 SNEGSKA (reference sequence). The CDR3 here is CSASSANTGELFC.

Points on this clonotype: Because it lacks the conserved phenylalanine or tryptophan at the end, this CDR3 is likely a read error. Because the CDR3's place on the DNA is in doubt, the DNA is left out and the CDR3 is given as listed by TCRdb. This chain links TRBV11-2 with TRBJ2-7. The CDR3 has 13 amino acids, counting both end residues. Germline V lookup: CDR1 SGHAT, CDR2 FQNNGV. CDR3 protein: CAGSSRSGYEQYL.

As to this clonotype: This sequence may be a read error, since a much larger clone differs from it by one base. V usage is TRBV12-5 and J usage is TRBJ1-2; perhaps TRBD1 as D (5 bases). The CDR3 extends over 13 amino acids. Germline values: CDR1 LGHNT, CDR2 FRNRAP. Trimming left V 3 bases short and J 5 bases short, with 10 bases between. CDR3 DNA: TGTGCTAGTGGTTTCAGAGGGGAGTATGGCTACACCTTC. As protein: CASGFRGEYGYTF.

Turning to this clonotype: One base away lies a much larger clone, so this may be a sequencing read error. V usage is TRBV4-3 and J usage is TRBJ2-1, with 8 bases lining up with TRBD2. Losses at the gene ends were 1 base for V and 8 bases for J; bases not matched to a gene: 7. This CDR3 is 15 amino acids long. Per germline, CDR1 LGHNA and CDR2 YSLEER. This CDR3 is CASSQGIAGFYEQFF. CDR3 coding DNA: TGCGCCAGCAGCCAAGGAATAGCGGGGTTCTATGAGCAGTTCTTC.

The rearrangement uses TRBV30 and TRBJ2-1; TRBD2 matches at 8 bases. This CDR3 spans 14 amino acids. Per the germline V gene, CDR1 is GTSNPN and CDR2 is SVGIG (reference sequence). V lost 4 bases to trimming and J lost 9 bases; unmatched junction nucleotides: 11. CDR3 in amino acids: CAWNLPGLGFEQFF. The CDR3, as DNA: TGTGCCTGGAACCTACCGGGACTAGGATTTGAGCAGTTCTTC. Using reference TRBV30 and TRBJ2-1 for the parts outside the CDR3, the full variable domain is SQTIHQWPATLVQPVGSPLSLECTVEGTSNPNLYWYRQAAGRGLQLLFYSVGIGQISSEVPQNLSASRPQDRQFILSSKKLLLSDSGFYLCAWNLPGLGFEQFFGPGTRLTVL.

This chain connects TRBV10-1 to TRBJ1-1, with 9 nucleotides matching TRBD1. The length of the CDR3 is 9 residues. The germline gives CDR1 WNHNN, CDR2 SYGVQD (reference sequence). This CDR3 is CANRTGVFF. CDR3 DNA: TGCGCAAACAGGACAGGGGTTTTCTTT.

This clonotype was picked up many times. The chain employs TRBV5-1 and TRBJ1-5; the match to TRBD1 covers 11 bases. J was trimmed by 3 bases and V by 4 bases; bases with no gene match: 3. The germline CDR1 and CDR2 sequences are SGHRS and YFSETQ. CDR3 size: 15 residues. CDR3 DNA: TGCGCCAGCAGCGCGGGACAGGGGGTCAATCAGCCCCAGCATTTT. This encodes CASSAGQGVNQPQHF. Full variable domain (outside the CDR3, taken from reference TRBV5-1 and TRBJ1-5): KAGVTQTPRYLIKTRGQQVTLSCSPISGHRSVSWYQQTPGQGLQFLFEYFSETQRNKGNFPGRFSGRQFSNSRSEMNVSTLELGDSALYLCASSAGQGVNQPQHFGDGTRLSIL.

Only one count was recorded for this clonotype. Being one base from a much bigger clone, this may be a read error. Here the CDR3 DNA reads TGTACCAGCAGTTACCCGGACCCTTCGGATACGCAGTATTTT. Translating it yields CTSSYPDPSDTQYF. The gene calls are TRBV6-2 or TRBV6-3 and TRBJ2-3; D unclear. CDR3 length equals 14 residues. Germline loops: CDR1 MNHEY, CDR2 SVGEGT.

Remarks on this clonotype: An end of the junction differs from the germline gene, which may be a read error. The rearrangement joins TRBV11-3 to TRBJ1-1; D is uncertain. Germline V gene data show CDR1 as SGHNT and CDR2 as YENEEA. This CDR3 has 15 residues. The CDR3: CACSTVTGRDTEAFF. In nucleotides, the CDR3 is TGTGCCTGCAGCACCGTGACGGGGAGGGACACTGAAGCTTTCTTT.

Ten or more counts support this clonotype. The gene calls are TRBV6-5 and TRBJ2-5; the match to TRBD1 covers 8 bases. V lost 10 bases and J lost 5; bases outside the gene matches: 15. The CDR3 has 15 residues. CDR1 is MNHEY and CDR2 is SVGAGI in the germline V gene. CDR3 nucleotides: TGTGCCACCTGGCCGGGACAGGAGTATATTGAGACCCAGTACTTC. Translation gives CATWPGQEYIETQYF.

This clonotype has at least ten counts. The CDR3, as DNA: TGTGCCAGCAGTATTTTTCAGGGCCGCGAGCAGTACTTC. As protein: CASSIFQGREQYF. The rearrangement uses TRBV6-2 or TRBV6-3 and TRBJ2-7, with a weak D call TRBD1 (5 bases). This CDR3 region has 13 residues. With 5 bases removed from V and 6 bases from J, the gap between germline ends came to 14 bases. Germline V gene lookup returns CDR1 MNHEY and CDR2 SVGEGT.

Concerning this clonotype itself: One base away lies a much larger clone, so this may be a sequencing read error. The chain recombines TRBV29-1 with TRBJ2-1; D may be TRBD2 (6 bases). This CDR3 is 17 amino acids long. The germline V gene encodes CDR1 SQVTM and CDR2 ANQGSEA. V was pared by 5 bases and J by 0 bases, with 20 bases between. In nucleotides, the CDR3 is TGCAGCGTTAAACTTCTACTTTGGGGACTCTCCTACAATGAGCAGTTCTTC. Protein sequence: CSVKLLLWGLSYNEQFF.

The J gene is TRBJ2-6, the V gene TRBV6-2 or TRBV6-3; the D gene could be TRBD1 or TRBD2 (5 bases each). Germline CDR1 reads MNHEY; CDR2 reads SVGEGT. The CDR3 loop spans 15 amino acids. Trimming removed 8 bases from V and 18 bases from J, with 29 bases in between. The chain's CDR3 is CASGLRGSGANAPTF. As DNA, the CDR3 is TGTGCCAGCGGCTTACGGGGCTCTGGGGCCAACGCCCCGACTTTC.

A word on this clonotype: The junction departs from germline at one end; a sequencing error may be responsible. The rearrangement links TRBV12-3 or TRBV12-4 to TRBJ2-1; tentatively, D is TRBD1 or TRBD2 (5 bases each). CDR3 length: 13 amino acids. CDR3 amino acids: CASSFGTLIEQFF. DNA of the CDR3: TGTGCTAGCAGTTTTGGGACGCTCATTGAGCAGTTCTTC.

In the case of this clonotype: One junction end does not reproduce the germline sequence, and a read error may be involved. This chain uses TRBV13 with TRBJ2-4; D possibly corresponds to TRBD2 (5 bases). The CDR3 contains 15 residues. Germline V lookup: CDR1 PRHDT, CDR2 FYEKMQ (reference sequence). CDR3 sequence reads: CASRLVELAKNIHYF. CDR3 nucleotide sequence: TGTGCCAGCAGATTAGTGGAGCTAGCCAAAAACATTCATTACTTC. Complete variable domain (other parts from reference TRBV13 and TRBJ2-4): AAGVIQSPRHLIKEKRETATLKCYPIPRHDTVYWYQQGPGQDPQFLISFYEKMQSDKGSIPDRFSAQQFSDYHSELNMSSLELGDSALYFCASRLVELAKNIHYFGAGTRLSVL.

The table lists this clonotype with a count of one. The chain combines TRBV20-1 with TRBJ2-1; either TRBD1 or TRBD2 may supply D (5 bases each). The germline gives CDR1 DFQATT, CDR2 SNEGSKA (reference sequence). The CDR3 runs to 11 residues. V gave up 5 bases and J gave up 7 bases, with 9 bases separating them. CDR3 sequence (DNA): TGCAGTGCTCAAGAGGGGAATGAGCAGTTCTTC. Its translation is CSAQEGNEQFF.

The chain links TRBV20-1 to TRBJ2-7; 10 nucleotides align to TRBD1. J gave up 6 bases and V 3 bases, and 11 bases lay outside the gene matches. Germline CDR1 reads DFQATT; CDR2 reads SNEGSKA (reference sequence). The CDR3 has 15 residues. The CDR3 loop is CSASETGGYLCEQYF. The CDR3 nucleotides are TGCAGTGCTAGCGAGACAGGGGGCTATCTTTGCGAGCAGTACTTC.

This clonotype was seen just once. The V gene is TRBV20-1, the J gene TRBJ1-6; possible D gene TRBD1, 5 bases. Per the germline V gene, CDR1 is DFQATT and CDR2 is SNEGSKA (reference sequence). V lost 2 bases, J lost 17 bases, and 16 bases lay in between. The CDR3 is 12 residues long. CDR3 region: CSARIGGRAIHF. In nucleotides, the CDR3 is TGCAGTGCTAGAATTGGGGGGAGGGCCATCCACTTT.